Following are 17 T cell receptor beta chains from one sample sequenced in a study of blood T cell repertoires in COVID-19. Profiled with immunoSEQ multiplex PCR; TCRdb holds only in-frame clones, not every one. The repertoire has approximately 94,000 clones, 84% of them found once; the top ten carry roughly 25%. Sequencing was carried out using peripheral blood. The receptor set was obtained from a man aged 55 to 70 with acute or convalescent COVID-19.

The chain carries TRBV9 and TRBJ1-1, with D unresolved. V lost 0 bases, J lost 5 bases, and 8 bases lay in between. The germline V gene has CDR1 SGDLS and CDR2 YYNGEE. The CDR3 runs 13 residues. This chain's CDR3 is CASSVAVETEAFF. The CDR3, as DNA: TGTGCCAGCAGCGTAGCTGTGGAGACTGAAGCTTTCTTT.

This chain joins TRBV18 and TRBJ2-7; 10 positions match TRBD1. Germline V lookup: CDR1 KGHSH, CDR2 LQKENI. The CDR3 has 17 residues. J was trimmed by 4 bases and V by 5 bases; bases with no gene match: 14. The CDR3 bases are TGTGCCAGCTCAGACATGTTTCCGGGACAGGGGAGATACGAGCAGTACTTC. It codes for CASSDMFPGQGRYEQYF.

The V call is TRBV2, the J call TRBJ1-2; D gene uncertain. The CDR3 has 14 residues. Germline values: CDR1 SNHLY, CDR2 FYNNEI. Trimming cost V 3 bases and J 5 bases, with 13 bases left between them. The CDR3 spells CASSDRVTGYGYTF. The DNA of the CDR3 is TGTGCCAGCAGTGACAGAGTAACGGGATATGGCTACACCTTC.

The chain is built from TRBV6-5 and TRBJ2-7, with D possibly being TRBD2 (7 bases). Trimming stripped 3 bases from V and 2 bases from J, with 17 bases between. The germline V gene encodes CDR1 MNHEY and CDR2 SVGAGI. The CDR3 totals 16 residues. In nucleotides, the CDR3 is TGTGCCAGCAGTTATAAGCCCCGGGGGGCCACCTACGAGCAGTACTTC. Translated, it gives CASSYKPRGATYEQYF.

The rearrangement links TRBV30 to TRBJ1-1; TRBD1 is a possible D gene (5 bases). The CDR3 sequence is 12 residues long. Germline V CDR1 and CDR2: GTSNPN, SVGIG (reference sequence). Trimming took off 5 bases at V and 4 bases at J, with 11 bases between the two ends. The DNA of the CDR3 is TGTGCCTGGGGAATAAGGGGCACTGAAGCTTTCTTT. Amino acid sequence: CAWGIRGTEAFF.

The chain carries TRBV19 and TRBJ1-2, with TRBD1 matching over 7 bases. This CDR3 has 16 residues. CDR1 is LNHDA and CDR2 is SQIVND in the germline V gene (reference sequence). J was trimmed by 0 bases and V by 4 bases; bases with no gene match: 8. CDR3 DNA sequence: TGTGCCAGTAGTAAACTCGGGACAGCCACTAACTATGGCTACACCTTC. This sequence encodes CASSKLGTATNYGYTF.

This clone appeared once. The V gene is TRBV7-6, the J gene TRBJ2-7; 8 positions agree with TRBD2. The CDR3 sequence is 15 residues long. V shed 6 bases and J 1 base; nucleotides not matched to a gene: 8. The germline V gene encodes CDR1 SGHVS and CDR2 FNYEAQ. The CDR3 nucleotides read TGTGCCAGCAGTTATAGCGGGGAAGCTTCCTACGAGCAGTACTTC. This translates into CASSYSGEASYEQYF.

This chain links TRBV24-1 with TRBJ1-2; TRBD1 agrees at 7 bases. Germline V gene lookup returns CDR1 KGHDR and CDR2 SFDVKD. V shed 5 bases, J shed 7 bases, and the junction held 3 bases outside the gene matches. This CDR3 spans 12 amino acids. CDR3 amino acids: CATSGPGGGYTF. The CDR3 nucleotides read TGTGCCACCAGTGGGCCAGGGGGTGGCTACACCTTC.

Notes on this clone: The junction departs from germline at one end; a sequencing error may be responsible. CDR3 DNA: TGTGCTAGTGCCTACACCAGGGGGCCTCTGTACTTT. Its translation is CASAYTRGPLYF. This chain joins TRBV12-5 and TRBJ1-6, with TRBD1 matching over 8 bases. CDR3 length equals 12 residues. Germline V gene sequence: CDR1 LGHNT, CDR2 FRNRAP.

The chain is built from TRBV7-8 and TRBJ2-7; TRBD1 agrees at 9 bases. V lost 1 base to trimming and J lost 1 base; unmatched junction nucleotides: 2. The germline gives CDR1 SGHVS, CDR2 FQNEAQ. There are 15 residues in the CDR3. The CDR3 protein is CASSLGTGVSYEQYF. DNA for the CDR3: TGTGCCAGCAGCTTAGGGACAGGGGTGTCCTACGAGCAGTACTTC.

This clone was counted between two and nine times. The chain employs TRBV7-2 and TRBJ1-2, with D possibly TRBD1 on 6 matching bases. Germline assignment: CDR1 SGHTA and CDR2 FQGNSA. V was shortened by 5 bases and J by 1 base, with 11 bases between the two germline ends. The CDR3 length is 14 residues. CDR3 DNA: TGTGCCAGCAGCCGGGACACCATTAACTATGGCTACACCTTC. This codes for CASSRDTINYGYTF.

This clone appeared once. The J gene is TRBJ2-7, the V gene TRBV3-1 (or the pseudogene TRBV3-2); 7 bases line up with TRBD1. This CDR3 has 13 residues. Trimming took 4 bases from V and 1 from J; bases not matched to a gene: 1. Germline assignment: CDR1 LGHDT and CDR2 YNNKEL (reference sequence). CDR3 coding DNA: TGTGCCAGCAGCCGACAGGGTTCCTACGAGCAGTACTTC. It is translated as CASSRQGSYEQYF.

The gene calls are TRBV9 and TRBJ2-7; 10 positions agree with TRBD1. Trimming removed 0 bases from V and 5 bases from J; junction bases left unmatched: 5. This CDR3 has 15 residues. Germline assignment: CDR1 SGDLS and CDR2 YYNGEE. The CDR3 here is CASSVEGTGVHEQYF. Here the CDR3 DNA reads TGTGCCAGCAGCGTAGAAGGGACAGGGGTTCACGAGCAGTACTTC.

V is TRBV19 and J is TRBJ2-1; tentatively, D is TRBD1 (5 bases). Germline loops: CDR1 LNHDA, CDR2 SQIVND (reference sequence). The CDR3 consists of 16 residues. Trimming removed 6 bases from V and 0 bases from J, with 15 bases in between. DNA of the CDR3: TGTGCCAGTAGCCCTAAACAGGTCAGCTCCTACAATGAGCAGTTCTTC. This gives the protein CASSPKQVSSYNEQFF.

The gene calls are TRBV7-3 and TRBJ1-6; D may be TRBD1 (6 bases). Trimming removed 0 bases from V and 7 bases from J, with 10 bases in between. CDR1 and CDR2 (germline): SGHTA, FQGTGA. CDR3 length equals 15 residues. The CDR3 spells CASSLTSGANSPLHF. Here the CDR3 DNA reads TGTGCCAGCAGCTTAACGTCAGGGGCCAATTCACCCCTCCACTTT.

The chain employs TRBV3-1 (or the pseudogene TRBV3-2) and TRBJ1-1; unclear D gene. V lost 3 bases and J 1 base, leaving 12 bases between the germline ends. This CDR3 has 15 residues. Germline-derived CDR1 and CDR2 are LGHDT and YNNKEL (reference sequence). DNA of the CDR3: TGTGCCAGCAGCCACAAACGCCAGGCGAACACTGAAGCTTTCTTT. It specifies CASSHKRQANTEAFF.

CDR3 in amino acids: CASSFLHRPTNEKLFF. CDR3 nucleotide sequence: TGTGCCAGCAGTTTTCTCCACAGACCAACTAATGAAAAACTGTTTTTT. The V and J genes are TRBV6-2 or TRBV6-3 and TRBJ1-4; no clear D gene. The V gene's germline CDR1 is MNHEY and CDR2 SVGEGT. Trimming stripped 4 bases from V and 0 bases from J, with 12 bases between. The CDR3 totals 16 residues.